Listed below are T cell receptor beta chains from one sample, sequenced in a study of early T cells in non-severe SARS-CoV-2 infection. TCRdb re-called the 5' RACE reads with MiXCR, one entry per CDR3 protein. The sample has about 64,000 distinct CDR3 sequences, approximately 10% seen once. Source: whole blood, taken at baseline. The receptors originated from an adult who was a healthcare worker with PCR-confirmed SARS-CoV-2 infection or an uninfected control (not recorded which). The conserved cysteine and the conserved F or W are not part of the CDR3 here.

V	J	CDR3
TRBV20-1	TRBJ2-3	SAPTSGTDTQY
TRBV20-1	TRBJ2-3	SASPSTDTQY
TRBV7-3	TRBJ2-3	ASSLLAARTDTQY
TRBV6-5	TRBJ2-7	ASSYAADHYEQY
TRBV20-1	TRBJ2-7	SARGDRDYEQY
TRBV7-9	TRBJ1-4	ASSLAQGTSNEKLF
TRBV5-1	TRBJ1-1	ASSLVGEGTEAF
TRBV29-1	TRBJ1-1	SVEGQRADTEAF
TRBV9	TRBJ1-3	ASSLRPDSPSGNTIY
TRBV2	TRBJ2-1	ASKLRVSYNEQF
TRBV18	TRBJ2-5	ASSQAMGQGLETQY
TRBV27	TRBJ2-2	ATRAGQTPGELF
TRBV11-2	TRBJ1-3	ASSFPRGARSGNTIY
TRBV7-6	TRBJ2-5	ASSRTGPQETQY
TRBV5-5	TRBJ2-5	ASSLVWLAGARSQETQY
TRBV29-1	TRBJ2-1	SVGHNEQF
TRBV15	TRBJ1-6	ATSREASIIYNSPLH
TRBV6-6	TRBJ2-1	ASSSEGYRDEQF
TRBV11-1	TRBJ2-1	ASSLHSGGSLNEQF
TRBV10-2	TRBJ1-1	ASSLARDTEAF
TRBV12-3/TRBV12-4	TRBJ1-5	ASSLGTGSQPQH
TRBV12-3/TRBV12-4	TRBJ2-3	ASRGWDPGTDTQY
TRBV5-5	TRBJ2-7	ASSPGLVGYEQY